The 21 T cell receptor beta chains in this list originate from one sample, sequenced in a study of monozygotic twins with inflammatory bowel disease. TCRdb reprocessed the 5' RACE reads, with one entry per CDR3 protein and no DNA. Listed are some 450,000 distinct CDR3 sequences; about 2.2% falls within the top ten. The specimen was blood. The receptors were gathered from a human donor with ulcerative colitis or Crohn's disease, or a healthy co-twin of an affected twin (not recorded which).

The gene calls are TRBV4-2 and TRBJ2-1; with no DNA, the TCRdb D assignment of TRBD2 cannot be verified. The germline gives CDR1 LGHNA, CDR2 YNFKEQ. The CDR3 contains 14 residues. CDR3: CASSQGGLDDEQFF.

The gene calls are TRBV20-1 and TRBJ2-7; TCRdb picks TRBD2, but there is no DNA to check that call. CDR3 length: 13 residues. The germline CDR1 and CDR2 sequences are DFQATT and SNEGSKA (reference sequence). The CDR3 protein is CSASLPAFEEQYF.

This CDR3 reads CASSSRGYGYTF. The V and J genes are TRBV7-2 and TRBJ1-2; the TRBD1 assignment by TCRdb is unverifiable without DNA. Germline loops: CDR1 SGHTA, CDR2 FQGNSA. CDR3 length: 12 residues.

V and J are TRBV12-3 or TRBV12-4 and TRBJ1-5; as DNA is missing, the TRBD1 call by TCRdb cannot be tested. The CDR3 is 14 residues long. CDR3 sequence reads: CASSVDRGGGPQHF.

This sequence joins TRBV7-3 and TRBJ2-6; the TRBD2 assignment by TCRdb is unverifiable without DNA. Germline lookup yields CDR1 SGHTA and CDR2 FQGTGA. CDR3 length: 18 residues. CDR3 region: CASSLPGLAASGANVLTF.

The chain couples TRBV5-1 to TRBJ2-2; TCRdb calls TRBD2, which cannot be checked without DNA. CDR1 and CDR2 (germline): SGHRS, YFSETQ. This CDR3 has 17 amino acids. Here the CDR3 reads CASSPLEGWAGTGELFF.

CDR3 protein: CASSFDAGGNQPQHF. The rearrangement uses TRBV5-1 and TRBJ1-5; the D call of TRBD1 rests on TCRdb alone, since no DNA is present to check it. CDR1 is SGHRS, CDR2 YFSETQ, per germline. The CDR3 runs to 15 residues.

The CDR3 region is CASSQAGLSSTDTQYF. The chain has TRBV4-2 and TRBJ2-3; TCRdb outputs TRBD1, but without DNA this stays unchecked. Germline CDR1 LGHNA, CDR2 YNFKEQ. The CDR3 contains 16 residues.

CDR3 protein: CASSYQRGPGYGYTF. The chain is built from TRBV27 and TRBJ1-2; absent DNA, TCRdb's TRBD1 call cannot be checked. The germline V gene has CDR1 MNHEY and CDR2 SMNVEV (reference sequence). CDR3 length equals 15 residues.

The gene calls are TRBV7-2 and TRBJ2-3; no DNA is available, so the TRBD1 call from TCRdb remains unchecked. Germline CDR1 reads SGHTA; CDR2 reads FQGNSA. The CDR3 totals 14 residues. This CDR3 reads CASSTARVPDTQYF.

The chain joins TRBV12-3 or TRBV12-4 to TRBJ2-3; as DNA is missing, the TRBD2 call by TCRdb cannot be tested. The CDR3 spans 14 residues. The CDR3 is CASSLEDGTDTQYF.

V and J are TRBV4-1 and TRBJ2-1; with no DNA, the TCRdb D assignment of TRBD2 cannot be verified. Germline V CDR1 and CDR2: MGHRA, YSYEKL. The CDR3 has 14 amino acids. The CDR3 sequence is CASSHLGGGNEQFF.

The rearrangement joins TRBV28 to TRBJ2-7; TCRdb's D call, TRBD1, is unchecked because there is no DNA. CDR3 length: 14 residues. Germline V lookup: CDR1 MDHEN, CDR2 SYDVKM. The chain's CDR3 is CASRTRDSSYEQYF.

This chain links TRBV27 with TRBJ1-2; the TCRdb D gene call, TRBD1, has no DNA to confirm it. CDR1 is MNHEY, CDR2 SMNVEV, per germline (reference sequence). The CDR3 spans 14 residues. The CDR3 region is CASSGQVTGGGYTF.

The V call is TRBV2, the J call TRBJ2-1; TCRdb returns TRBD2, unconfirmable since there is no DNA. The germline V gene has CDR1 SNHLY and CDR2 FYNNEI. The CDR3 totals 11 residues. The CDR3 reads CASSEGRALVF.

The chain uses TRBV12-5 and TRBJ1-2. Germline assignment: CDR1 LGHNT and CDR2 FRNRAP. The CDR3 extends over 13 amino acids. The CDR3 region is CASALGELYGYTF.

The chain employs TRBV4-3 and TRBJ1-3. Germline V gene data show CDR1 as LGHNA and CDR2 as YSLEER. The length of the CDR3 is 15 residues. CDR3 in amino acids: CASSRSRFVGDTIYF.

This chain connects TRBV20-1 to TRBJ2-3; with no DNA, the TCRdb D assignment of TRBD2 cannot be verified. The germline CDR1 and CDR2 sequences are DFQATT and SNEGSKA (reference sequence). This CDR3 is built from 17 residues. This chain's CDR3 is CSARSGLAGGSTDTQYF.

The J gene is TRBJ2-2, the V gene TRBV4-1. CDR3 length: 15 amino acids. Germline V CDR1 and CDR2: MGHRA, YSYEKL. CDR3: CASSQQDLNTGELFF.

J is TRBJ2-7 and V is TRBV6-5; TCRdb outputs TRBD1, but without DNA this stays unchecked. CDR1 is MNHEY, CDR2 SVGAGI, per germline. There are 14 residues in the CDR3. CDR3 loop: CASSSTASSYEQYF.

The genes are TRBV6-5 and TRBJ2-1; the TCRdb call, TRBD1, lacks DNA for checking. In germline, CDR1 is MNHEY, CDR2 SVGAGI. The CDR3 has 13 amino acids. The CDR3 spells CASSGTGDNEQFF.